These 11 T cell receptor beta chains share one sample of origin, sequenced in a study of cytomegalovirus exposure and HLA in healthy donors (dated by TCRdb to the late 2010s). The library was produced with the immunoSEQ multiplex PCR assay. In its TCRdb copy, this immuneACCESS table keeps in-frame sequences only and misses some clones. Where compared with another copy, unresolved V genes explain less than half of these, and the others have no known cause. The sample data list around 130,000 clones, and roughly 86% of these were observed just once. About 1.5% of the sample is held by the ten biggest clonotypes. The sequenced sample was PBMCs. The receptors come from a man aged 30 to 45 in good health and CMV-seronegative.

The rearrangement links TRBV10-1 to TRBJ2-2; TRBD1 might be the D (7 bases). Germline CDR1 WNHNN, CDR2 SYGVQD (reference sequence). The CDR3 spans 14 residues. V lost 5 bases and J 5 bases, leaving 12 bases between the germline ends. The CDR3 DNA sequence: TGCGCCAGCAGTAAACAGGGGAGGACCGGGGAGCTGTTTTTT. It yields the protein CASSKQGRTGELFF.

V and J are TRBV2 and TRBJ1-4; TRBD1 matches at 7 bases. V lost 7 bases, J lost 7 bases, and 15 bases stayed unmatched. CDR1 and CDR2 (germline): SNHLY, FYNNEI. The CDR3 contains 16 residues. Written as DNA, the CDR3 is TGTGCCAGCACGATACTGACAGGGAGTTTTGGTGAAAAACTGTTTTTT. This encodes CASTILTGSFGEKLFF. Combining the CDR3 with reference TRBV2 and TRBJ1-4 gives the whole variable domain EPEVTQTPSHQVTQMGQEVILRCVPISNHLYFYWYRQILGQKVEFLVSFYNNEISEKSEIFDDQFSVERPDGSNFTLKIRSTKLEDSAMYFCASTILTGSFGEKLFFGSGTQLSVL.

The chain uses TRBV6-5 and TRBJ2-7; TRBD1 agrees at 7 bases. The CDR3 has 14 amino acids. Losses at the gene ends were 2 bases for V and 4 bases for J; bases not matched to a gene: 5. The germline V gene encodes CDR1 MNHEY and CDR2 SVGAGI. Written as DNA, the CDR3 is TGTGCCAGCAGTTACCGAGGGGGCGTTTACGAGCAGTACTTC. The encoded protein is CASSYRGGVYEQYF.

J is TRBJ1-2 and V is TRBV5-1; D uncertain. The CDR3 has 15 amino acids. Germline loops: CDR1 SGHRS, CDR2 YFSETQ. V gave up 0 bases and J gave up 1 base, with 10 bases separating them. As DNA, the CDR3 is TGCGCCAGCAGCTTGGGTACAGTCTTTAACTATGGCTACACCTTC. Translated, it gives CASSLGTVFNYGYTF.

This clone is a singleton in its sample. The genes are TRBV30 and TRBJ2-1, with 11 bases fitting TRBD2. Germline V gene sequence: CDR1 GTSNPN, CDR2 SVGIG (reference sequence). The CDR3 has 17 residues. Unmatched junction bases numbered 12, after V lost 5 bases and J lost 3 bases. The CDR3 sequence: CAWLTTTGTSGYNEQFF. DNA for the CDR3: TGTGCCTGGCTTACCACAACCGGGACTAGCGGCTACAATGAGCAGTTCTTC.

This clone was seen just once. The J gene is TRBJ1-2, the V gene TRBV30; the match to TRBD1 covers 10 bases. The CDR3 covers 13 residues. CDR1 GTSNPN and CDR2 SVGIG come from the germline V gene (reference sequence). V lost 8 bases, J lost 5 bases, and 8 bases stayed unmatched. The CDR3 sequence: CAGQSGQGYGYTF. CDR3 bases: TGTGCCGGCCAATCGGGACAGGGGTATGGCTACACCTTC.

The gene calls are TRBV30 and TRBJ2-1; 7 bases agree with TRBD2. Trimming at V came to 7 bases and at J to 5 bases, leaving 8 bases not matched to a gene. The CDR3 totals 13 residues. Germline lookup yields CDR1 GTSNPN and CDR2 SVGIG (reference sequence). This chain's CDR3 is CALRSLADNEQFF. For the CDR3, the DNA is TGTGCCTTACGGAGTCTAGCGGACAATGAGCAGTTCTTC.

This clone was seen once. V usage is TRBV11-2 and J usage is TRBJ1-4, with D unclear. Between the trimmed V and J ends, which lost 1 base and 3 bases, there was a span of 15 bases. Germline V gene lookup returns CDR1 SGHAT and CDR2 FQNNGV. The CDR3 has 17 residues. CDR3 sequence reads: CASSLGGKPAANEKLFF. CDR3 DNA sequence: TGTGCCAGCAGCTTAGGTGGCAAACCAGCGGCTAATGAAAAACTGTTTTTT.

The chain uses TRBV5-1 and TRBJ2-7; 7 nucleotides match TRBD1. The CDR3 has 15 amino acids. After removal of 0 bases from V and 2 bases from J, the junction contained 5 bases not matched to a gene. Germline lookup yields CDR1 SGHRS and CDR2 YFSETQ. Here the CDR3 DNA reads TGCGCCAGCAGCTTGGCTGGGACAGAAACCTACGAGCAGTACTTC. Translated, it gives CASSLAGTETYEQYF.

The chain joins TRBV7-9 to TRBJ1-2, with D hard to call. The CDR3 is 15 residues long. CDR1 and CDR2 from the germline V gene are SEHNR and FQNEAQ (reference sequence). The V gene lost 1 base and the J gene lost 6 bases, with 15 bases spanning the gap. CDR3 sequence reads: CASSLVHPSQNGYTF. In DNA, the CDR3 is TGTGCCAGCAGCTTAGTCCACCCCTCCCAGAATGGCTACACCTTC.

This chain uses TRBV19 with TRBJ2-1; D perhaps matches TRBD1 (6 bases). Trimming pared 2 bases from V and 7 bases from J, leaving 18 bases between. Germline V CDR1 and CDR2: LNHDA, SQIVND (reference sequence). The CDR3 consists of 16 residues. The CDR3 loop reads CASSISRQEERNEQFF. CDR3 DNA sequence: TGTGCCAGTAGTATAAGTAGACAGGAGGAACGAAATGAGCAGTTCTTC.